A single sample gave rise to the 17 T cell receptor beta chains below, sequenced in a study of cytomegalovirus exposure and HLA in healthy donors. The study ran its PCR with 60 Vbeta and 13 Jbeta primers. Method: immunoSEQ multiplex PCR; TCRdb's copy keeps in-frame clones and lacks some. The sample includes around 130,000 clones, approximately 70% of them seen just once. The sample taken for sequencing was PBMCs. These receptors were obtained from a man between 18 and 35 years old in good health and CMV-seronegative.

J is TRBJ2-1 and V is TRBV11-2, with a weak D call TRBD1 (6 bases). Germline V gene lookup returns CDR1 SGHAT and CDR2 FQNNGV. V was pared by 5 bases and J by 4 bases, with 18 bases between. CDR3 length equals 16 residues. CDR3 in amino acids: CASSPGTGFLYNEQFF. In DNA, the CDR3 is TGTGCCAGCAGCCCCGGAACAGGGTTTCTGTACAATGAGCAGTTCTTC.

The CDR3 sequence: CASSSTDSNQPQHF. In DNA form, the CDR3 reads TGTGCCAGCTCATCTACAGATTCCAATCAGCCCCAGCATTTT. This chain uses TRBV18 with TRBJ1-5, with D unresolved. The CDR3 loop spans 14 amino acids. Germline CDR1 is KGHSH and CDR2 is LQKENI. Trimming left V 5 bases short and J 3 bases short, with 11 bases between.

The chain employs TRBV6-4 and TRBJ2-1, with TRBD2 matching 7 bases. This CDR3 spans 15 amino acids. With 2 bases clipped from V and 3 bases from J, the junction kept 4 bases outside the gene matches. CDR1 and CDR2 from the germline V gene are MRHNA and SNTAGT. The CDR3 DNA follows: TGTGCCAGCAGTGACGACGCTAGCGGCTACAATGAGCAGTTCTTC. Residues: CASSDDASGYNEQFF.

This clone came up a few times. The chain joins TRBV29-1 to TRBJ2-2, with 7 bases lining up with TRBD2. The length of the CDR3 is 14 residues. In germline, CDR1 is SQVTM, CDR2 ANQGSEA. The J segment lost 1 base and the V segment lost 4 bases, leaving 3 bases of the junction unmatched. DNA of the CDR3: TGCAGCGTTGCGGGACTACTGAACACCGGGGAGCTGTTTTTT. The encoded protein is CSVAGLLNTGELFF.

The chain couples TRBV5-6 to TRBJ1-2, with D perhaps TRBD1 (5 bases). Germline CDR1 reads SGHDT; CDR2 reads YYEEEE. V dropped 6 bases and J dropped 2 bases, with 14 bases sitting between them. The CDR3 is 14 residues long. The CDR3: CASTSPWGNYGYTF. In nucleotides, the CDR3 is TGTGCCAGCACCTCTCCGTGGGGCAACTATGGCTACACCTTC. The full variable domain, completed using reference TRBV5-6 and TRBJ1-2, is DAGVTQSPTHLIKTRGQQVTLRCSPKSGHDTVSWYQQALGQGPQFIFQYYEEEERQRGNFPDRFSGHQFPNYSSELNVNALLLGDSALYLCASTSPWGNYGYTFGSGTRLTVV.

This chain uses TRBV6-1 with TRBJ1-6; D not certain. This CDR3 comprises 15 residues. The V end lost 5 bases, the J end lost 10 bases, and 18 bases lay between the germline ends. Germline CDR1 MNHNS, CDR2 SASEGT. The CDR3 region is CASSLKAVVGSPLHF. DNA of the CDR3: TGTGCCAGCAGTCTCAAAGCGGTAGTGGGCTCACCCCTCCACTTT.

V is TRBV5-8 and J is TRBJ2-5, with 9 bases that match TRBD1. This CDR3 is built from 16 residues. V trimming: 4 bases; J trimming: 5 bases; junction bases outside the gene matches: 12. The germline gives CDR1 SGHTS, CDR2 YDEGEE. CDR3 region: CASSLGTGSFRETQYF. Written as DNA, the CDR3 is TGTGCCAGCAGCCTAGGGACAGGGAGTTTTCGGGAGACCCAGTACTTC.

J is TRBJ2-7 and V is TRBV6-5; D call uncertain. Germline lookup yields CDR1 MNHEY and CDR2 SVGAGI. V lost 5 bases, J lost 6 bases, and 14 bases lay in between. The CDR3 consists of 13 residues. CDR3 residues: CASSIGYGCEQYF. In DNA form, the CDR3 reads TGTGCCAGCAGTATCGGGTACGGGTGCGAGCAGTACTTC.

This chain connects TRBV7-2 to TRBJ1-2; D is uncertain. Germline V lookup: CDR1 SGHTA, CDR2 FQGNSA. CDR3 size: 13 residues. V shed 5 bases and J shed 4 bases, with 11 bases lying between them. The CDR3 loop is CASSDSLGYGYTF. The CDR3 region has the DNA TGTGCCAGCAGCGATTCCCTAGGCTATGGCTACACCTTC.

The gene calls are TRBV11-3 and TRBJ1-1, with a tentative D call TRBD1 (5 bases). This CDR3 contains 12 residues. Trimming removed 5 bases at V and 12 bases at J, with 16 bases between. In germline, CDR1 is SGHNT, CDR2 YENEEA. CDR3 in DNA: TGTGCCAGCAGCCCAAGTGGGGGGACGCCTTTCTTT. Protein sequence: CASSPSGGTPFF.

The V and J genes are TRBV19 and TRBJ1-5; D is ambiguous. Germline lookup yields CDR1 LNHDA and CDR2 SQIVND (reference sequence). This CDR3 contains 15 residues. The V end lost 2 bases, the J end lost 8 bases, and 16 bases lay between the germline ends. CDR3 loop: CASSIRHDGIKPQHF. DNA for the CDR3: TGTGCCAGTAGTATACGACACGACGGGATTAAGCCCCAGCATTTT.

The CDR3 coding sequence is TGTGCCAGCAGTTTAGGCGGACTAGCGGGAATTTCGTTAGAGACCCAGTACTTC. This encodes CASSLGGLAGISLETQYF. This chain connects TRBV28 to TRBJ2-5; 12 bases line up with TRBD2. This CDR3 is 18 amino acids long. The germline V gene encodes CDR1 MDHEN and CDR2 SYDVKM. With 2 bases clipped from V and 4 bases from J, the junction kept 11 bases outside the gene matches.

The rearrangement uses TRBV14 and TRBJ2-1, with 16 bases lining up with TRBD2. CDR1 SGHDN and CDR2 FVKESK come from the germline V gene. The CDR3 runs to 19 residues. V trimming: 4 bases; J trimming: 4 bases; junction bases outside the gene matches: 10. CDR3 DNA sequence: TGTGCCAGCAGCCTGTCCGGGACTAGCGGGAGGGCGTATTACAATGAGCAGTTCTTC. Translated, it gives CASSLSGTSGRAYYNEQFF.

The chain uses TRBV11-1 and TRBJ2-5, with a weak D call TRBD2 (6 bases). The germline CDR1 and CDR2 sequences are SGHAT and FQDESV (reference sequence). CDR3 length equals 16 residues. Between the trimmed V and J ends, which lost 8 bases and 4 bases, there was a span of 23 bases. CDR3 nucleotide sequence: TGTGCCAGCGGCAAAGGTACCGCGGGGAATCGAGAGACCCAGTACTTC. Its protein is CASGKGTAGNRETQYF.

The chain recombines TRBV6-1 with TRBJ1-5, with TRBD1 matching 8 bases. V dropped 3 bases and J dropped 6; count of bases not matched to a gene: 10. Germline V lookup: CDR1 MNHNS, CDR2 SASEGT. The CDR3 consists of 16 residues. The CDR3 loop is CASSDRGRGLFQPQHF. CDR3 nucleotide sequence: TGTGCCAGCAGTGATCGGGGCAGGGGGCTATTTCAGCCCCAGCATTTT.

This clone was detected only once. The gene calls are TRBV19 and TRBJ2-1; 7 bases are a match to TRBD1. The CDR3 spans 13 residues. With 7 bases clipped from V and 7 bases from J, the junction kept 7 bases outside the gene matches. CDR1 and CDR2 from the germline V gene are LNHDA and SQIVND (reference sequence). The CDR3 region has the DNA TGTGCCAGTACGAGGGGGCGCTGGAATGAGCAGTTCTTC. It yields the protein CASTRGRWNEQFF.

The chain uses TRBV12-5 and TRBJ2-4; 11 bases line up with TRBD2. The CDR3 is made up of 15 amino acids. Germline CDR1 is LGHNT and CDR2 is FRNRAP. V trimming: 3 bases; J trimming: 7 bases; junction bases outside the gene matches: 5. The CDR3 DNA reads as TGTGCTAGTGGTTTTGTAGCGGGAGGGAGGAACATTCAGTACTTC. Amino acids: CASGFVAGGRNIQYF. The variable domain in full, with the rest retrieved from reference TRBV12-5 and TRBJ2-4, is DARVTQTPRHKVTEMGQEVTMRCQPILGHNTVFWYRQTMMQGLELLAYFRNRAPLDDSGMPKDRFSAEMPDATLATLKIQPSEPRDSAVYFCASGFVAGGRNIQYFGAGTRLSVL.